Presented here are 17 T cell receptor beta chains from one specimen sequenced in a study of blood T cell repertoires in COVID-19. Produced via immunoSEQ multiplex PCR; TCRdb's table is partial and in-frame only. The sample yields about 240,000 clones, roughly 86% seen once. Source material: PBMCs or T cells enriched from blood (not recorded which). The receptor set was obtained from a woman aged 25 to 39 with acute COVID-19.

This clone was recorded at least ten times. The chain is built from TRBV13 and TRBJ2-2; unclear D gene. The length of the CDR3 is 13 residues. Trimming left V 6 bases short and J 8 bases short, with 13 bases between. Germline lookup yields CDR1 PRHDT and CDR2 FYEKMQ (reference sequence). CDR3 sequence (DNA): TGTGCCAGCAGATTGTTAGTCCCGGGGGAGCTGTTTTTT. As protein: CASRLLVPGELFF.

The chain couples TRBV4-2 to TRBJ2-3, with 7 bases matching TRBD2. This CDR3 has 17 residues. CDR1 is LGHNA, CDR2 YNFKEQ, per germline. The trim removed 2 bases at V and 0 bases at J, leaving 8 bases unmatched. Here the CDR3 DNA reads TGTGCCAGCAGCCAAACAATACTAGCGCAGAGCACAGATACGCAGTATTTT. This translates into CASSQTILAQSTDTQYF.

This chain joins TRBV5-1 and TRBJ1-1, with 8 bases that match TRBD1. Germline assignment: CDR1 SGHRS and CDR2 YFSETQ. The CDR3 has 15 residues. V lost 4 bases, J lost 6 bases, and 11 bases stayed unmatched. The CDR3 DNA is TGCGCCAGCAGCCCACGGACAGGGTCGAAGGCTGAAGCTTTCTTT. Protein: CASSPRTGSKAEAFF.

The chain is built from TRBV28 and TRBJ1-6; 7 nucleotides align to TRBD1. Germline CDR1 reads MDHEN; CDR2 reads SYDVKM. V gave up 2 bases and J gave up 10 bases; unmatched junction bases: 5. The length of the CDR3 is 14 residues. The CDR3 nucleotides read TGTGCCAGCAGTTTAGAGGGGGCTAGATCACCCCTCCACTTT. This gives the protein CASSLEGARSPLHF. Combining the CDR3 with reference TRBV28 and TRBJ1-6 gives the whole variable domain DVKVTQSSRYLVKRTGEKVFLECVQDMDHENMFWYRQDPGLGLRLIYFSYDVKMKEKGDIPEGYSVSREKKERFSLILESASTNQTSMYLCASSLEGARSPLHFGNGTRLTVT.

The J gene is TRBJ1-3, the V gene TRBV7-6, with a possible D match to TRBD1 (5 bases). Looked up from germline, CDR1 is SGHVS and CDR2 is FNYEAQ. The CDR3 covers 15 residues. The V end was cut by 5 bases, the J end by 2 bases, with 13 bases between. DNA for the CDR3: TGTGCCAGCAGCAAAAGACAGCCAGCTGGAAACACCATATATTTT. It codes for CASSKRQPAGNTIYF.

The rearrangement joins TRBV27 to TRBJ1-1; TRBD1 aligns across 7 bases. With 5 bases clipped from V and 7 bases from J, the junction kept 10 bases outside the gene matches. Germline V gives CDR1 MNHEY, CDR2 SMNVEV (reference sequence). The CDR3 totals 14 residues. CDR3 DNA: TGTGCCAGCAGTCGGGACAGTACTCAGAGTGAAGCTTTCTTT. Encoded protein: CASSRDSTQSEAFF.

CDR3 sequence: CASSFSAQGARGYTF. The CDR3 bases are TGTGCCAGCAGCTTCAGCGCGCAGGGGGCGAGGGGCTACACCTTC. V usage is TRBV7-2 and J usage is TRBJ1-2, with TRBD1 identical over 8 bases. CDR3 length: 15 residues. Germline V lookup: CDR1 SGHTA, CDR2 FQGNSA. Trimming took 3 bases from V and 8 from J; bases not matched to a gene: 11.

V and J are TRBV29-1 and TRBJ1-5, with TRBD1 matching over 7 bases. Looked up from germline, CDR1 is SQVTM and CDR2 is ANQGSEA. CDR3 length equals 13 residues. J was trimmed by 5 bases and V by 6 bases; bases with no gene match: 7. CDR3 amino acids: CSVLDRDDQPQHF. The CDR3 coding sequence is TGCAGCGTACTCGACAGGGACGATCAGCCCCAGCATTTT.

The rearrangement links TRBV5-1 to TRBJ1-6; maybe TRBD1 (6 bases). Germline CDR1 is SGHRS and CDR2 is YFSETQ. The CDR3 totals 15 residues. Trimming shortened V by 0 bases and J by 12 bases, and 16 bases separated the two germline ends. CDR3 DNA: TGCGCCAGCAGCTTGGAAAAGGGGGGGGTAGAACCCCTCCACTTT. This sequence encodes CASSLEKGGVEPLHF.

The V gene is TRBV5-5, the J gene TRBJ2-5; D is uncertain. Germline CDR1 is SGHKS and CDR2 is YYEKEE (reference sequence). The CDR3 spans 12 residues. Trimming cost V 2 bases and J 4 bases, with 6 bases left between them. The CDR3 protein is CASSFARETQYF. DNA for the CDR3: TGTGCCAGCAGCTTTGCGCGAGAGACCCAGTACTTC.

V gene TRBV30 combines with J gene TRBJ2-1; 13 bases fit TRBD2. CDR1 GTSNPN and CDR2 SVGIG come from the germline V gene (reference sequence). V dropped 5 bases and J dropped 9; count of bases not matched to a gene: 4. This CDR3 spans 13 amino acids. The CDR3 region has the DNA TGTGCCTGGGGACTAGCGGGGGAGGGTGAGCAGTTCTTC. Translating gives CAWGLAGEGEQFF.

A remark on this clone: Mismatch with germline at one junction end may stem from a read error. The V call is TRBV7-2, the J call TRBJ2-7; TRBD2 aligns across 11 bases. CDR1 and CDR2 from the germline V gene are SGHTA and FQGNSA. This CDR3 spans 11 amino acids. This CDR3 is CASSLSGGAVF. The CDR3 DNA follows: TGTGCCAGCAGCCTTAGCGGGGGGGCCGTCTTC. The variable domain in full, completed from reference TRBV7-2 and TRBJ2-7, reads GAGVSQSPSNKVTEKGKDVELRCDPISGHTALYWYRQSLGQGLEFLIYFQGNSAPDKSGLPSDRFSAERTGGSVSTLTIQRTQQEDSAVYLCASSLSGGAVFGPGTRLTVT.

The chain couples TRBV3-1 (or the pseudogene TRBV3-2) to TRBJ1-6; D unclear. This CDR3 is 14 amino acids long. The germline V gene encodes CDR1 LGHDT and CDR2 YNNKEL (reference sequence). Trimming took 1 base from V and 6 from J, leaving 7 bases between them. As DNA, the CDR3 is TGTGCCAGCAGCCAAGGGAGTAGTAATTCACCCCTCCACTTT. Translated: CASSQGSSNSPLHF.

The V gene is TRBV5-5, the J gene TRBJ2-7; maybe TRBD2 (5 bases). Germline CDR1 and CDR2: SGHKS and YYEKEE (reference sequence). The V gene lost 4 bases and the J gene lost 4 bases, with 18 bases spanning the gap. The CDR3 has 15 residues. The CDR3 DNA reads TGTGCCAGCAGCCTCGTCCCTGCGGGCGGGTACGAGCAGTACTTC. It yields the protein CASSLVPAGGYEQYF.

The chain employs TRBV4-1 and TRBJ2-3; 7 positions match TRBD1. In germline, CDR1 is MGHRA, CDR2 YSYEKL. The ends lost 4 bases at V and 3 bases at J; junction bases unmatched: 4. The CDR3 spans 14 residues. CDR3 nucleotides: TGCGCCAGCAGCCGAACGACAGGGACAGATACGCAGTATTTT. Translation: CASSRTTGTDTQYF.

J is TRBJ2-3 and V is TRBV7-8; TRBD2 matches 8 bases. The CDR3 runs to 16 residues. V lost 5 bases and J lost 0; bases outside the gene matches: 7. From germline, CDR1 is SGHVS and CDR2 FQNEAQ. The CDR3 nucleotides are TGTGCCAGCAGCCTACCCGGACTAGCTAGCACAGATACGCAGTATTTT. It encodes CASSLPGLASTDTQYF.

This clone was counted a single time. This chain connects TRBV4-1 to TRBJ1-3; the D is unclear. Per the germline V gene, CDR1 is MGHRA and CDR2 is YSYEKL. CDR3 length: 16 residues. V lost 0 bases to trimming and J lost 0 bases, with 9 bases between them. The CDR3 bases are TGCGCCAGCAGCCAAGATCGCGCTTTCTCTGGAAACACCATATATTTT. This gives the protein CASSQDRAFSGNTIYF.